Reported below is one TCR beta chain. Its antigen is unidentified. Time point here: after neoadjuvant nivolumab, at surgical resection. Blood cells were analyzed directly, without culture or expansion. The data belong to a study of neoadjuvant anti-PD-1 for oral cavity cancer. Study at large: Patients without progression got a fourth dose around day 43.

Sequencing was performed with immunoSEQ multiplex PCR; in TCRdb, only in-frame clones are kept and a portion is missing. The sample has 55,000 to 80,000 clones, about 86% seen once. The J segment lost 4 bases and the V segment lost 2 bases, leaving 4 bases of the junction unmatched. The CDR3 is 15 residues long. Germline CDR1 reads ENHRY; CDR2 reads SYGVKD. Study-level points and caveats: Post-nivolumab, blood T cell clonality was significantly elevated in non-responders.

V gene TRBV10-3 combines with J gene TRBJ2-2; the match to TRBD1 covers 7 bases. The sequence was obtained from a person between 35 and 79 years old with oral cavity squamous cell carcinoma. The sequencing here drew on PBMCs, taken after nivolumab (anti-PD-1) treatment. CDR3 bases: TGTGCCATCAGTGAGCGGGACAGTGGCACCGGGGAGCTGTTTTTT. Translation gives CAISERDSGTGELFF.